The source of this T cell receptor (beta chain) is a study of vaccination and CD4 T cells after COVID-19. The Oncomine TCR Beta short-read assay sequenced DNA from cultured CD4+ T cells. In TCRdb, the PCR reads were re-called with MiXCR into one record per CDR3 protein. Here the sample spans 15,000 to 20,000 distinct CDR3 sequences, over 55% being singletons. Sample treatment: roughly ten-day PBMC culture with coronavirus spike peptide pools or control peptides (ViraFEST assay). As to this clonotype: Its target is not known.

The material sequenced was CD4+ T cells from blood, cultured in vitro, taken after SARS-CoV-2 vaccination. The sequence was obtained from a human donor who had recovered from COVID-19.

CDR3 sequence: CASSLGGGTEAFF. The DNA of the CDR3 is TGTGCCAGCAGCTTGGGTGGGGGCACTGAAGCTTTCTTT. This chain joins TRBV5-4 and TRBJ1-1, with D possibly being TRBD1 (5 bases). With 0 bases removed from V and 4 bases from J, the gap between germline ends came to 7 bases. The CDR3 contains 13 residues. The V gene's germline CDR1 is SGHNT and CDR2 YYREEE (reference sequence).